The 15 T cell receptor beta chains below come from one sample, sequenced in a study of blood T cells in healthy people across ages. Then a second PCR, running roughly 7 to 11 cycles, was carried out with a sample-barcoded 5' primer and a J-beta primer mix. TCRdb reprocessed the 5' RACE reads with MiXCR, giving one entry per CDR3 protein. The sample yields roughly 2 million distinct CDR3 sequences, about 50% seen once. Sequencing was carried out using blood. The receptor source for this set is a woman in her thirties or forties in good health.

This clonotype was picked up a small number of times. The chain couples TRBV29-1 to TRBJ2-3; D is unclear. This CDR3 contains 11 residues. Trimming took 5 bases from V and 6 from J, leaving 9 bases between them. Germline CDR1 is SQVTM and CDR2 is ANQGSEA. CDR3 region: CSVRPSDTQYF. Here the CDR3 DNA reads TGCAGCGTTCGACCATCGGATACGCAGTATTTT.

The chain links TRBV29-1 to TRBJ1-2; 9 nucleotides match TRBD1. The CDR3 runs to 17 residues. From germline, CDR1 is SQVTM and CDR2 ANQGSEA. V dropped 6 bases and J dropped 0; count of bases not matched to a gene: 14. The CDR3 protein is CSVEPHLGTGSNYGYTF. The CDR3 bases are TGCAGCGTCGAACCTCACCTTGGGACAGGGTCTAACTATGGCTACACCTTC. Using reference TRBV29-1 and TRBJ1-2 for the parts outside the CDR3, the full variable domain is SAVISQKPSRDICQRGTSLTIQCQVDSQVTMMFWYRQQPGQSLTLIATANQGSEATYESGFVIDKFPISRPNLTFSTLTVSNMSPEDSSIYLCSVEPHLGTGSNYGYTFGSGTRLTVV.

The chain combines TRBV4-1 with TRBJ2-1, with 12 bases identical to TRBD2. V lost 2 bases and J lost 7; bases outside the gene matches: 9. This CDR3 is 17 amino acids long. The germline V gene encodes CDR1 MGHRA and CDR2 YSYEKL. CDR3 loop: CASSQRSGLAGKNEQFF. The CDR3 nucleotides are TGCGCCAGCAGCCAAAGATCAGGACTAGCGGGGAAGAATGAGCAGTTCTTC.

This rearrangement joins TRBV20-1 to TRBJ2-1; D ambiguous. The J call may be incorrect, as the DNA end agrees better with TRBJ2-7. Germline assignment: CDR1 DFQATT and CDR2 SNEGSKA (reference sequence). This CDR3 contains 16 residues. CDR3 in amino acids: CSARDLQPSSYNEQYF. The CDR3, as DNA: TGCAGTGCTAGAGATCTTCAGCCGAGCTCCTACAATGAGCAGTACTTC.

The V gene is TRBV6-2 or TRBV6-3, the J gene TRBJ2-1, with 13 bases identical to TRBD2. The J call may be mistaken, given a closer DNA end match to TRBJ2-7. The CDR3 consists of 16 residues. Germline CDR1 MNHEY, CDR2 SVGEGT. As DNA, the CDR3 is TGTGCCTCCGAGGGAGATTCGGGACTAGCGGGGAATGAGCAGTACTTC. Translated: CASEGDSGLAGNEQYF.

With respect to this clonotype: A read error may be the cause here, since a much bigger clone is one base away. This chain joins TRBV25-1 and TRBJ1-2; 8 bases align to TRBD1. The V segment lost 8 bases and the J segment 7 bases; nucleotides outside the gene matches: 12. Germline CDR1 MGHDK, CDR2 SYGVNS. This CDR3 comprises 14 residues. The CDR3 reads CASQARTGRGGYTF. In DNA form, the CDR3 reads TGTGCCAGCCAAGCGCGGACAGGGCGGGGTGGCTACACCTTC.

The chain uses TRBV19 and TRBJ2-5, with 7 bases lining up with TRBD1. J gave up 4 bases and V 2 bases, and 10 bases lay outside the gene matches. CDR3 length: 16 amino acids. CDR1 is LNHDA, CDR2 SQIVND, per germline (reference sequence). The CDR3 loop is CASSIFRDSRLETQYF. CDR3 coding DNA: TGTGCCAGTAGTATATTTAGGGACAGCCGGTTAGAGACCCAGTACTTC.

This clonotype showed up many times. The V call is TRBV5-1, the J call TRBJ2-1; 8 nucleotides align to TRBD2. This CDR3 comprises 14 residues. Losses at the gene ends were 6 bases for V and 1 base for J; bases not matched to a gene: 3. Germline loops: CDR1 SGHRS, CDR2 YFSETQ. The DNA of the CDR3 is TGCGCCAGCAAGGCGGGGGGTTCCTACAATGAGCAGTTCTTC. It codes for CASKAGGSYNEQFF.

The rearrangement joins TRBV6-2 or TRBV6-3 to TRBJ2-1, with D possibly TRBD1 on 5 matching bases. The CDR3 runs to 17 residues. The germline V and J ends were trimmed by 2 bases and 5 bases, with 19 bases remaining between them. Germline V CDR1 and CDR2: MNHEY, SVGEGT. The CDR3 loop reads CASSYPKAGPDHNEQFF. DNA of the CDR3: TGTGCCAGCAGTTACCCTAAGGCAGGGCCAGATCACAATGAGCAGTTCTTC.

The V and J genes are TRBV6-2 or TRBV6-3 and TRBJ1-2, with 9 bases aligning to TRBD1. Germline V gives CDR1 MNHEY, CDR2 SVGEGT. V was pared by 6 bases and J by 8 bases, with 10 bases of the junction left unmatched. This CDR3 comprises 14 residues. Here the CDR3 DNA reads TGTGCCAGCAGGGGCGCCGGGACAGGGTTCGGCTACACCTTC. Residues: CASRGAGTGFGYTF.

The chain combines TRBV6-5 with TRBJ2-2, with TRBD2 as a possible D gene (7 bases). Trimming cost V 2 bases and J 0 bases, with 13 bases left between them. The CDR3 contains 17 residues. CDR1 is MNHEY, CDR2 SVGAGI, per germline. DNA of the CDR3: TGTGCCAGCAGTTACAACGGCGGGGGCCCGAACACCGGGGAGCTGTTTTTT. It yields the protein CASSYNGGGPNTGELFF.

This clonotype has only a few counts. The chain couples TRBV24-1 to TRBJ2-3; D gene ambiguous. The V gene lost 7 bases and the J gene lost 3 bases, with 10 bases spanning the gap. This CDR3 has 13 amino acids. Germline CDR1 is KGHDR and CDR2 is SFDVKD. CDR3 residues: CATRPGPTDTQYF. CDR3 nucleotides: TGTGCCACCAGACCCGGGCCTACAGATACGCAGTATTTT.

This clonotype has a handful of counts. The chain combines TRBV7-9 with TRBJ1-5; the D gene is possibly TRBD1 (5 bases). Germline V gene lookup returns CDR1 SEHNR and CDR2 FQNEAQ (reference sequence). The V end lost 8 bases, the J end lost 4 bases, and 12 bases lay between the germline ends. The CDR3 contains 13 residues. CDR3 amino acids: CASHQGPNQPQHF. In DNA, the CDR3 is TGTGCCAGCCACCAGGGTCCAAATCAGCCCCAGCATTTT.

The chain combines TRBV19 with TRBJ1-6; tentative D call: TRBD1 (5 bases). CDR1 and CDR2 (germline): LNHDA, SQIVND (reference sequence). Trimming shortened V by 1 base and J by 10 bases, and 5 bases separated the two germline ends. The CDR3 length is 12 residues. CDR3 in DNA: TGTGCCAGTAGTATAGGGGACTCACCCCTCCACTTT. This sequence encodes CASSIGDSPLHF.

DNA for the CDR3: TGTGCCAGCAGCTCCATTCACCCGGGACAGGAAGGTGAAAAACTGTTTTTT. Translating gives CASSSIHPGQEGEKLFF. The rearrangement links TRBV13 to TRBJ1-4; 8 nucleotides agree with TRBD1. The trim removed 4 bases at V and 7 bases at J, leaving 14 bases unmatched. The CDR3 spans 17 residues. The germline V gene has CDR1 PRHDT and CDR2 FYEKMQ (reference sequence).